The T cell receptor (beta chain) described here comes from a study of blood T cell repertoires in COVID-19. As for the study in general: Acute and convalescent COVID-19 specimens originated in the United States, Italy and Spain. From T cells, B-cell-depleted T cells, or PBMCs came the material, which was cDNA or gDNA.

The length of the CDR3 is 11 residues. V lost 7 bases and J 7 bases, leaving 10 bases between the germline ends. From germline, CDR1 is LNHDA and CDR2 SQIVND (reference sequence). Per the study methods: By means of reference gene primer amplification, nucleated cell counts were estimated. The data were produced by immunoSEQ multiplex PCR, yet TCRdb's version contains in-frame clones alone and is incomplete. V, J and clone size are taken as reported in that table, and D and trimming were inferred from the DNA itself. The table includes around 250,000 clones, roughly 90% detected once. The sequenced material came from peripheral blood. The rearrangement links TRBV19 to TRBJ1-2; D ambiguous. This TCR was recovered from a man between 60 and 70 years old with acute or convalescent COVID-19. Written as DNA, the CDR3 is TGTGCCAGTATATCGGGAGGTGGCTACACCTTC. This codes for CASISGGGYTF.